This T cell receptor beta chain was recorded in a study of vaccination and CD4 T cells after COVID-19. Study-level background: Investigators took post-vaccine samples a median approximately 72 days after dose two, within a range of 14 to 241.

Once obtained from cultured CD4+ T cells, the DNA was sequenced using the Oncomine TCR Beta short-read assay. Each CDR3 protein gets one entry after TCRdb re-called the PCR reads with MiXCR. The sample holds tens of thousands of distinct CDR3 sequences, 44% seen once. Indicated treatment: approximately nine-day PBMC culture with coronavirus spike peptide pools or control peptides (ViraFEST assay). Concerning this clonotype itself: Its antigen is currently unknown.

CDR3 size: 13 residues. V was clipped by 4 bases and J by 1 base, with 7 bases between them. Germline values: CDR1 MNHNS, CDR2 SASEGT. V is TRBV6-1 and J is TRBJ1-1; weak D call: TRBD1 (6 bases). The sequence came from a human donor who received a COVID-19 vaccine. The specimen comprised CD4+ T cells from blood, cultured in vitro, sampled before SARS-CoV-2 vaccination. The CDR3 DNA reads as TGTGCCAGCAGTGCCAGGGGGAACACTGAAGCTTTCTTT. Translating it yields CASSARGNTEAFF.